This T cell receptor beta chain was recovered during a study of shared clonotypes between healthy human individuals. Produced via immunoSEQ multiplex PCR; TCRdb's table is partial and in-frame only. This repertoire shows approximately 100,000 clones, roughly two thirds found once; its top ten account for 24%. Losses at the gene ends were 5 bases for V and 1 base for J; bases not matched to a gene: 14. CDR1 LNHNV and CDR2 YYDKDF come from the germline V gene (reference sequence). This CDR3 is built from 17 residues. The chain uses TRBV15 and TRBJ2-7; 7 positions match TRBD2. Sequenced sample: memory CD8+ T cells sorted from blood. Described subset: CD45RO+ cells pooled with CCR7-negative TemRA cells. This TCR derives from a woman aged 25-40 years in good health. The CDR3 region has the DNA TGTGCCACCAGCGGGGGGGGTGTGGGCGGAGATTCCTACGAGCAGTACTTC. This translates into CATSGGGVGGDSYEQYF.